This TCR beta chain was recorded in a study of OX40 agonist ivuxolimab in advanced cancers. V was pared by 1 base and J by 0 bases, with 10 bases between. The CDR3 consists of 15 residues. The germline CDR1 and CDR2 sequences are SEHNR and FQNEAQ (reference sequence). The repertoire was sequenced with immunoSEQ multiplex PCR; TCRdb's copy has only in-frame clones and lacks some. The data contain under 90,000 clones, approximately 94% of them singletons. The material sequenced was CD4+ or CD8+ T cells sorted from blood, taken in a trial of the OX40 agonist ivuxolimab. The rearrangement links TRBV7-9 to TRBJ2-7; no reliable D call. The TCR comes from an adult with an advanced solid tumor such as melanoma, head and neck, liver or kidney cancer. CDR3 in amino acids: CASSLEVEFSYEQYF. CDR3 bases: TGTGCCAGCAGCTTAGAAGTTGAATTCTCCTACGAGCAGTACTTC.